One and the same sample provided the 22 T cell receptor beta chains below, sequenced in a study of T cell changes during pregnancy in multiple sclerosis. The repertoire was sequenced with immunoSEQ multiplex PCR; TCRdb's copy has only in-frame clones and lacks some. The sample lists 120,000 or so clones, approximately 93% occurring once. Source: peripheral blood, taken before pregnancy. These receptors were collected from a female donor with multiple sclerosis, enrolled in a pregnancy study.

This clone was counted a single time. The chain couples TRBV9 to TRBJ2-3, with 13 bases matching TRBD2. Germline lookup yields CDR1 SGDLS and CDR2 YYNGEE. The ends lost 2 bases at V and 5 bases at J; junction bases unmatched: 5. This CDR3 is built from 16 residues. CDR3 in DNA: TGTGCCAGCAGCGTCCGACTAGCGGGGGGTGGAGATACGCAGTATTTT. Its protein is CASSVRLAGGGDTQYF.

The J gene is TRBJ2-5, the V gene TRBV11-2, with D possibly TRBD1 on 6 matching bases. V lost 1 base to trimming and J lost 1 base, with 19 bases between them. Germline CDR1 reads SGHAT; CDR2 reads FQNNGV. This CDR3 has 18 amino acids. The CDR3 DNA is TGTGCCAGCAGCTTAGGCCGGACAGTTTTGCGAGTCCAAGAGACCCAGTACTTC. Protein product: CASSLGRTVLRVQETQYF.

This clone was found a few times. Other DNA sequences in this specimen translate into the identical CDR3. This chain links TRBV12-5 with TRBJ1-2; 9 nucleotides line up with TRBD1. The CDR3 runs 18 residues. CDR1 and CDR2 (germline): LGHNT, FRNRAP. Trimming removed 0 bases from V and 8 bases from J; junction bases left unmatched: 16. CDR3 in DNA: TGTGCTAGTGGTTTGGTAATCGGCGGTACCCGGGACAGGGTGGGCTACACCTTC. It translates to CASGLVIGGTRDRVGYTF.

The gene calls are TRBV18 and TRBJ1-5; 7 bases align to TRBD1. Losses at the gene ends were 0 bases for V and 4 bases for J; bases not matched to a gene: 3. CDR1 is KGHSH and CDR2 is LQKENI in the germline V gene. The CDR3 totals 15 residues. CDR3 residues: CASSPPTGPNQPQHF. The CDR3 nucleotides are TGTGCCAGCTCACCACCGACAGGGCCTAATCAGCCCCAGCATTTT.

The J gene is TRBJ2-5, the V gene TRBV19; the match to TRBD1 covers 7 bases. The V segment lost 9 bases and the J segment 0 bases; nucleotides outside the gene matches: 4. Germline V gene sequence: CDR1 LNHDA, CDR2 SQIVND (reference sequence). This CDR3 contains 13 residues. The CDR3 DNA sequence: TGTGCCAGCAGTGGACAGGACCAAGAGACCCAGTACTTC. Protein sequence: CASSGQDQETQYF.

The rearrangement uses TRBV9 and TRBJ2-5, with D tentatively TRBD2 (5 bases). The germline V and J ends were trimmed by 3 bases and 1 base, with 16 bases remaining between them. The CDR3 consists of 16 residues. Per germline, CDR1 SGDLS and CDR2 YYNGEE. This chain's CDR3 is CASSATPGIFQETQYF. In DNA form, the CDR3 reads TGTGCCAGCAGCGCAACCCCCGGGATATTCCAAGAGACCCAGTACTTC.

This rearrangement joins TRBV2 to TRBJ1-2; maybe TRBD1 (5 bases). The CDR3 sequence is 12 residues long. V was clipped by 10 bases and J by 1 base, with 10 bases between them. The V gene's germline CDR1 is SNHLY and CDR2 FYNNEI. The CDR3 is CATGGGNYGYTF. The CDR3 region has the DNA TGTGCCACCGGGGGGGGTAACTATGGCTACACCTTC.

The V gene is TRBV2, the J gene TRBJ1-1; D is unclear. The CDR3 has 17 residues. Germline V CDR1 and CDR2: SNHLY, FYNNEI. Trimming pared 1 base from V and 3 bases from J, leaving 18 bases between. The CDR3: CASSEGPLKRSHTEAFF. DNA for the CDR3: TGTGCCAGCAGTGAAGGTCCCCTAAAACGGTCCCACACTGAAGCTTTCTTT.

The chain couples TRBV19 to TRBJ1-5, with 8 nucleotides matching TRBD1. Germline CDR1 and CDR2: LNHDA and SQIVND (reference sequence). CDR3 length: 17 residues. V trimming: 5 bases; J trimming: 0 bases; junction bases outside the gene matches: 9. For the CDR3, the DNA is TGTGCCAGTAGTGCCTTGACAGGGGAATATAGCAATCAGCCCCAGCATTTT. Protein product: CASSALTGEYSNQPQHF.

The V gene is TRBV5-1, the J gene TRBJ1-1; D not resolved. CDR3 length: 14 residues. The germline CDR1 and CDR2 sequences are SGHRS and YFSETQ. The V end was cut by 1 base, the J end by 0 bases, with 7 bases between. The CDR3 is CASSLREMNTEAFF. In DNA, the CDR3 is TGCGCCAGCAGCTTGCGGGAAATGAACACTGAAGCTTTCTTT.

The genes are TRBV7-6 and TRBJ1-1; 8 bases align to TRBD1. Germline V gene sequence: CDR1 SGHVS, CDR2 FNYEAQ. V shed 2 bases, J shed 6 bases, and the junction held 20 bases outside the gene matches. The CDR3 has 19 amino acids. The CDR3 sequence is CASSLRGQGAYEGLAEAFF. In DNA, the CDR3 is TGTGCCAGCAGCTTAAGAGGCCAGGGGGCTTATGAAGGTCTTGCTGAAGCTTTCTTT.

The chain couples TRBV4-2 to TRBJ2-7, with 7 bases identical to TRBD1. V shed 1 base, J shed 3 bases, and the junction held 6 bases outside the gene matches. The CDR3 length is 15 residues. The V gene's germline CDR1 is LGHNA and CDR2 YNFKEQ. CDR3: CASSQGGQTNYEQYF. The CDR3 coding sequence is TGTGCCAGCAGCCAAGGGGGACAGACCAACTACGAGCAGTACTTC.

The V call is TRBV5-1, the J call TRBJ1-4; no clear D. The germline gives CDR1 SGHRS, CDR2 YFSETQ. Trimming stripped 3 bases from V and 2 bases from J, with 11 bases between. This CDR3 is 15 amino acids long. CDR3: CASSSSLGTNEKLFF. For the CDR3, the DNA is TGCGCCAGCAGCTCCTCCCTCGGGACTAATGAAAAACTGTTTTTT.

The V gene is TRBV6-5, the J gene TRBJ1-2; 8 nucleotides line up with TRBD1. Germline V gives CDR1 MNHEY, CDR2 SVGAGI. The CDR3 spans 14 residues. V shed 5 bases, J shed 4 bases, and the junction held 6 bases outside the gene matches. The CDR3 nucleotides read TGTGCCAGCAGTAAACGGACAGGGACCTATGGCTACACCTTC. Translation: CASSKRTGTYGYTF.

This chain joins TRBV19 and TRBJ1-5, with no clear D. The germline CDR1 and CDR2 sequences are LNHDA and SQIVND (reference sequence). This CDR3 contains 16 residues. V lost 0 bases to trimming and J lost 4 bases, with 13 bases between them. The CDR3 reads CASSIDLAQPNQPQHF. CDR3 in DNA: TGTGCCAGTAGTATAGATCTGGCACAGCCTAATCAGCCCCAGCATTTT.

This clone was recorded only once. This chain uses TRBV11-2 with TRBJ2-1, with 15 bases that match TRBD2. The ends lost 2 bases at V and 7 bases at J; junction bases unmatched: 9. Germline CDR1 and CDR2: SGHAT and FQNNGV. The CDR3 has 18 residues. The chain's CDR3 is CASSLSLGLAGGGNEQFF. The CDR3 nucleotides read TGTGCCAGCAGCTTAAGCTTGGGACTAGCGGGGGGTGGGAATGAGCAGTTCTTC.

J is TRBJ2-5 and V is TRBV7-2; the D gene is possibly TRBD2 (6 bases). The CDR3 totals 16 residues. Trimming shortened V by 2 bases and J by 5 bases, and 18 bases separated the two germline ends. Germline V gene sequence: CDR1 SGHTA, CDR2 FQGNSA. For the CDR3, the DNA is TGTGCCAGCAGCTTATCGTCGGGGGAGTCCATTGAGACCCAGTACTTC. Translating it yields CASSLSSGESIETQYF.

The chain recombines TRBV5-4 with TRBJ1-6; 7 bases are a match to TRBD1. The V segment lost 4 bases and the J segment 2 bases; nucleotides outside the gene matches: 3. From germline, CDR1 is SGHNT and CDR2 YYREEE (reference sequence). CDR3 size: 15 residues. The CDR3 sequence: CASSLGTAYNSPLHF. CDR3 sequence (DNA): TGTGCCAGCAGCCTGGGGACAGCCTATAATTCACCCCTCCACTTT.

J is TRBJ1-6 and V is TRBV7-9; possible D gene TRBD1, 5 bases. Trimming shortened V by 3 bases and J by 3 bases, and 18 bases separated the two germline ends. The CDR3 length is 18 residues. Germline V gene lookup returns CDR1 SEHNR and CDR2 FQNEAQ (reference sequence). This CDR3 reads CASSFGPRGGGYNSPLHF. The CDR3 bases are TGTGCCAGCAGCTTCGGCCCGAGGGGCGGGGGCTATAATTCACCCCTCCACTTT.

CDR3 DNA: TGTGCCAGCAGCTTTCCGGGGAAAGTCTCTGGGGCCAACGTCCTGACTTTC. This sequence encodes CASSFPGKVSGANVLTF. The chain combines TRBV11-2 with TRBJ2-6, with a weak D call TRBD2 (5 bases). Trimming removed 3 bases at V and 0 bases at J, with 12 bases between. CDR1 SGHAT and CDR2 FQNNGV come from the germline V gene. The length of the CDR3 is 17 residues.

A single count supports this clone. The chain joins TRBV14 to TRBJ2-1; 10 bases are shared with TRBD2. V lost 0 bases, J lost 5 bases, and 7 bases stayed unmatched. The CDR3 runs 17 residues. Germline values: CDR1 SGHDN, CDR2 FVKESK. The CDR3: CASSQDGLAAKDNEQFF. The CDR3 bases are TGTGCCAGCAGCCAAGATGGACTAGCGGCCAAGGACAATGAGCAGTTCTTC.

This sequence joins TRBV5-8 and TRBJ2-7; 8 bases fit TRBD2. Germline V CDR1 and CDR2: SGHTS, YDEGEE. With V trimmed by 7 bases and J by 3 bases, 6 bases remained unmatched. The CDR3 contains 13 residues. The CDR3 DNA follows: TGTGCCAGCCCTAGCGGGTTTCGCTACGAGCAGTACTTC. It encodes CASPSGFRYEQYF.